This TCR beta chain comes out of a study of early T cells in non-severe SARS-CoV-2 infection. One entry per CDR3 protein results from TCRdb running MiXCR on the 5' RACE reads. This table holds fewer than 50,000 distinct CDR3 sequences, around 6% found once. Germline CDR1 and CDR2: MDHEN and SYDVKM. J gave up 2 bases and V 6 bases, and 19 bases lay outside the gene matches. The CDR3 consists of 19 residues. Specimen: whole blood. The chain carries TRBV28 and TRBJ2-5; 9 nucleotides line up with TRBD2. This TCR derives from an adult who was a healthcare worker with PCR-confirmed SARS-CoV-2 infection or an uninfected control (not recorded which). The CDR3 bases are TGTGCCAGCAGCTATAGACCGGGACGCCGGACTAGCGTACAAGAGACCCAGTACTTC. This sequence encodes CASSYRPGRRTSVQETQYF.